This T cell receptor (beta chain) was sequenced during a study of blood T cell repertoires in COVID-19. Unmatched junction bases numbered 4, after V lost 2 bases and J lost 5 bases. The CDR3 covers 14 residues. Per the germline V gene, CDR1 is SGHDT and CDR2 is YYEEEE. This clone was counted only a few times. The study recruited people aged roughly 18 to 95 years across about two dozen US areas. Cohorts were determined from participant-reported clinical history. Measured with immunoSEQ multiplex PCR; TCRdb has only the in-frame clones, and not every one. The table includes over 200,000 clones, 88% detected once.

Sequenced material: PBMCs or T cells enriched from blood (not recorded which). The receptor comes from a woman between 35 and 50 years old with acute COVID-19. This chain connects TRBV5-6 to TRBJ1-5, with 7 bases fitting TRBD1. CDR3 nucleotides: TGTGCCAGCAGCTTTTCAGGGGGTCATCAGCCCCAGCATTTT. It codes for CASSFSGGHQPQHF.